The 26 T cell receptor beta chains in this list originate from one sample, sequenced in a study of shared clonotypes between healthy human individuals. The data were produced by immunoSEQ multiplex PCR, yet TCRdb's version contains in-frame clones alone and is incomplete. Here the sample spans roughly 680,000 clones, around 70% being singletons. Material for sequencing was memory CD4+ T cells sorted from blood. As for subset: CD45RA-negative fraction. These receptors all stem from a woman aged 30 to 39 in good health.

Here the CDR3 DNA reads TGTGCCAGCAGCTCCAGCGGCCTCCAAAGGCCCCTCAGCACAGATACGCAGTATTTT. Translating it yields CASSSSGLQRPLSTDTQYF. The chain couples TRBV7-2 to TRBJ2-3, with D maybe TRBD2 (5 bases). V dropped 4 bases and J dropped 0 bases, with 23 bases sitting between them. Germline V gene data show CDR1 as SGHTA and CDR2 as FQGNSA. The CDR3 is made up of 19 amino acids.

This rearrangement joins TRBV30 to TRBJ1-5; D is undetermined. The CDR3 has 13 residues. The V and J ends lost 0 bases and 4 bases respectively, with 7 bases between them. Germline-derived CDR1 and CDR2 are GTSNPN and SVGIG (reference sequence). CDR3 residues: CAWSVRRNQPQHF. DNA for the CDR3: TGTGCCTGGAGTGTACGGCGGAATCAGCCCCAGCATTTT.

The chain carries TRBV15 and TRBJ2-5; TRBD2 matches 13 bases. Germline V gene data show CDR1 as LNHNV and CDR2 as YYDKDF (reference sequence). CDR3 length equals 17 residues. V shed 5 bases, J shed 5 bases, and the junction held 11 bases outside the gene matches. The CDR3 sequence: CATSDWTSGRRVETQYF. The CDR3, as DNA: TGTGCCACCAGCGATTGGACTAGCGGGAGACGGGTGGAGACCCAGTACTTC.

The rearrangement joins TRBV19 to TRBJ2-6; D is tentatively TRBD1 or TRBD2 (5 bases each). Per the germline V gene, CDR1 is LNHDA and CDR2 is SQIVND (reference sequence). The CDR3 is 16 amino acids. Trimming took 6 bases from V and 2 from J, leaving 14 bases between them. CDR3: CASSEGRLTGANVLTF. The CDR3 region has the DNA TGTGCCAGTAGCGAGGGGCGCTTAACTGGGGCCAACGTCCTGACTTTC.

The CDR3 sequence is CSASASGTQYF. The CDR3 DNA reads TGCAGTGCTAGCGCATCTGGTACGCAGTATTTT. The rearrangement joins TRBV20-1 to TRBJ2-3, with D unresolved. Germline CDR1 and CDR2: DFQATT and SNEGSKA (reference sequence). The CDR3 has 11 amino acids. Between the trimmed V and J ends, which lost 3 bases and 8 bases, there was a span of 9 bases.

This clone was detected only a few times. Other DNA sequences of this sample code for an identical CDR3. The rearrangement uses TRBV5-4 and TRBJ2-1; the D is unclear. CDR1 is SGHNT and CDR2 is YYREEE in the germline V gene (reference sequence). This CDR3 is 16 amino acids long. The ends were cut back, 0 bases at V and 1 base at J, with 11 bases in the middle. The CDR3 DNA sequence: TGTGCCAGCAGCTTGGCACTGGGTCTTTCCTACAATGAGCAGTTCTTC. Protein sequence: CASSLALGLSYNEQFF.

V gene TRBV11-2 combines with J gene TRBJ2-5; D not resolved. V lost 5 bases to trimming and J lost 7 bases, with 20 bases between them. CDR3 length: 15 residues. The germline V gene has CDR1 SGHAT and CDR2 FQNNGV. The CDR3 loop reads CASSPTNGVEVTQYF. As DNA, the CDR3 is TGTGCCAGCAGCCCTACTAATGGGGTCGAGGTGACCCAGTACTTC.

The V gene is TRBV18, the J gene TRBJ2-1; maybe TRBD2 (6 bases). Trimming removed 0 bases at V and 7 bases at J, with 13 bases between. Germline lookup yields CDR1 KGHSH and CDR2 LQKENI. The CDR3 totals 15 residues. CDR3 nucleotide sequence: TGTGCCAGCTCACCACCCAGTGGAGGGTGGAATGAGCAGTTCTTC. The encoded protein is CASSPPSGGWNEQFF.

This clone was seen more than once but under ten times. This sequence joins TRBV5-8 and TRBJ1-5; 9 bases are shared with TRBD1. From germline, CDR1 is SGHTS and CDR2 YDEGEE. V shed 2 bases and J 6 bases; nucleotides not matched to a gene: 3. The CDR3 totals 14 residues. CDR3 sequence reads: CASSLGQGSQPQHF. CDR3 coding DNA: TGTGCCAGCAGCTTAGGACAGGGGAGTCAGCCCCAGCATTTT.

The chain couples TRBV5-4 to TRBJ2-1; 13 nucleotides agree with TRBD2. CDR3 length: 16 amino acids. Looked up from germline, CDR1 is SGHNT and CDR2 is YYREEE (reference sequence). Trimming removed 3 bases from V and 7 bases from J; junction bases left unmatched: 7. The CDR3 coding sequence is TGTGCCAGCAGCTACGGACTAGCGGGAGTAATTAATGAGCAGTTCTTC. Encoded protein: CASSYGLAGVINEQFF.

The genes are TRBV28 and TRBJ2-4; 8 bases are shared with TRBD2. Germline V gene sequence: CDR1 MDHEN, CDR2 SYDVKM. The CDR3 is 15 residues long. After removal of 2 bases from V and 2 bases from J, the junction contained 2 bases not matched to a gene. CDR3 coding DNA: TGTGCCAGCAGTTTAGCGGGAGGTCCCAAAAACATTCAGTACTTC. Translated: CASSLAGGPKNIQYF.

The chain is built from TRBV19 and TRBJ1-5; D remains ambiguous. The CDR3 spans 13 residues. CDR1 and CDR2 (germline): LNHDA, SQIVND (reference sequence). V dropped 5 bases and J dropped 1 base, with 6 bases sitting between them. The CDR3 loop is CASSQPSNQPQHF. DNA for the CDR3: TGTGCCAGTAGTCAGCCGAGCAATCAGCCCCAGCATTTT. Using reference TRBV19 and TRBJ1-5 for the parts outside the CDR3, the full variable domain is DGGITQSPKYLFRKEGQNVTLSCEQNLNHDAMYWYRQDPGQGLRLIYYSQIVNDFQKGDIAEGYSVSREKKESFPLTVTSAQKNPTAFYLCASSQPSNQPQHFGDGTRLSIL.

The chain links TRBV6-7 to TRBJ1-1; TRBD1 matches at 9 bases. TRBV6-7 is marked as an open reading frame, function uncertain. The CDR3 runs to 15 residues. V gave up 7 bases and J gave up 6 bases; unmatched junction bases: 12. CDR3: CASIFRDRDMSEAFF. The CDR3 DNA sequence: TGTGCCAGCATCTTCCGGGACAGGGATATGTCTGAAGCTTTCTTT.

V usage is TRBV18 and J usage is TRBJ1-5, with D unresolved. Per germline, CDR1 KGHSH and CDR2 LQKENI. Deletions cut 5 bases from V and 0 bases from J, with 5 bases between. The CDR3 has 13 amino acids. The CDR3 DNA reads TGTGCCAGCTCATCACGTAGCAATCAGCCCCAGCATTTT. Its protein product is CASSSRSNQPQHF.

The chain links TRBV6-1 to TRBJ2-7; the D gene is possibly TRBD1 (6 bases). CDR1 and CDR2 from the germline V gene are MNHNS and SASEGT. V lost 4 bases and J 0 bases, leaving 19 bases between the germline ends. The CDR3 totals 17 residues. This CDR3 is CASSVATGTTRSYEQYF. CDR3 bases: TGTGCCAGCAGTGTCGCGACCGGGACAACACGCTCCTACGAGCAGTACTTC.

This clone has more than one count but fewer than ten. The V and J genes are TRBV6-1 and TRBJ2-7; no clear D. CDR1 and CDR2 (germline): MNHNS, SASEGT. Trimming removed 6 bases at V and 7 bases at J, with 10 bases between. CDR3 length: 11 amino acids. CDR3 DNA: TGTGCCAGCAGCGAGTGGCATGAGCAGTACTTC. It encodes CASSEWHEQYF.

The gene calls are TRBV9 and TRBJ2-3; the D is unclear. CDR3 length: 14 amino acids. Looked up from germline, CDR1 is SGDLS and CDR2 is YYNGEE. The V gene lost 0 bases and the J gene lost 2 bases, with 7 bases spanning the gap. As DNA, the CDR3 is TGTGCCAGCAGCGTAGCTACGTTCACAGATACGCAGTATTTT. Translation: CASSVATFTDTQYF.

This clone came up once. This specimen includes other DNA sequences encoding the same CDR3. This chain uses TRBV7-9 with TRBJ2-2; D is unresolved. CDR1 and CDR2 from the germline V gene are SEHNR and FQNEAQ (reference sequence). V was pared by 2 bases and J by 5 bases, with 3 bases between. CDR3 length equals 12 residues. The CDR3 loop is CASSLNTGELFF. The CDR3 nucleotides read TGTGCCAGCAGCTTAAATACCGGGGAGCTGTTTTTT.

This chain joins TRBV6-1 and TRBJ2-3; perhaps TRBD1 as D (7 bases). Looked up from germline, CDR1 is MNHNS and CDR2 is SASEGT. V was pared by 1 base and J by 6 bases, with 14 bases between. This CDR3 has 15 amino acids. CDR3 nucleotides: TGTGCCAGCAGTGAAGAGGCAGGGGGGAGGGATACGCAGTATTTT. This gives the protein CASSEEAGGRDTQYF.

At least ten counts were recorded for this clone. This chain uses TRBV18 with TRBJ2-7, with 9 bases that match TRBD2. The CDR3 length is 15 residues. CDR1 and CDR2 from the germline V gene are KGHSH and LQKENI. V was pared by 2 bases and J by 6 bases, with 8 bases of the junction left unmatched. The CDR3 DNA is TGTGCCAGCTCACCAGTTCCTACGACTAGCGGCGAGCAGTACTTC. Encoded protein: CASSPVPTTSGEQYF.

The rearrangement links TRBV27 to TRBJ1-2; the D is unclear. Per the germline V gene, CDR1 is MNHEY and CDR2 is SMNVEV (reference sequence). V lost 6 bases to trimming and J lost 2 bases, with 16 bases between them. This CDR3 has 15 residues. The DNA for the CDR3 is TGTGCCAGCAGCCCACTGGACGGTGGGAACTATGGCTACACCTTC. Translated, it gives CASSPLDGGNYGYTF.

This clone was detected a few times. This chain joins TRBV7-2 and TRBJ2-3, with 7 bases fitting TRBD2. The V gene end was trimmed by 3 bases and the J gene end by 5 bases; junction bases not matched to a gene: 8. The germline CDR1 and CDR2 sequences are SGHTA and FQGNSA. The CDR3 runs to 15 residues. The DNA of the CDR3 is TGTGCCAGCAGCTTCGGGTGGGAGGGCCTAGATACGCAGTATTTT. Protein product: CASSFGWEGLDTQYF.

To note about this clone: This may be a read error: a much more frequent sequence differs by one nucleotide. This chain joins TRBV11-2 and TRBJ2-7, with D hard to call. Germline lookup yields CDR1 SGHAT and CDR2 FQNNGV. V shed 2 bases and J shed 1 base, with 3 bases lying between them. The CDR3 is made up of 12 amino acids. The CDR3 reads CASSLRSYEQYF. The CDR3 DNA reads as TGTGCCAGCAGCTTAAGGTCCTACGAGCAGTACTTC.

As regards this clone: The same CDR3 can be traced to other DNA sequences in this sample. This chain uses TRBV18 with TRBJ1-2; no clear D gene. V lost 2 bases, J lost 0 bases, and 4 bases lay in between. The CDR3 is made up of 13 amino acids. Germline CDR1 reads KGHSH; CDR2 reads LQKENI. DNA of the CDR3: TGTGCCAGCTCACCAGGGTCTAACTATGGCTACACCTTC. It codes for CASSPGSNYGYTF.

This clone was found a few times. This chain links TRBV2 with TRBJ2-1; 8 nucleotides align to TRBD1. Germline V gene data show CDR1 as SNHLY and CDR2 as FYNNEI. The CDR3 has 15 residues. The V segment lost 3 bases and the J segment 6 bases; nucleotides outside the gene matches: 7. Written as DNA, the CDR3 is TGTGCCAGCAGTGATCAGGGACAGGATTTCAATGAGCAGTTCTTC. Translation gives CASSDQGQDFNEQFF.

V gene TRBV28 combines with J gene TRBJ2-1; TRBD2 matches 12 bases. V lost 6 bases, J lost 4 bases, and 4 bases stayed unmatched. CDR1 and CDR2 from the germline V gene are MDHEN and SYDVKM. The CDR3 covers 15 residues. The CDR3 DNA follows: TGTGCCAGCAGCCCCGGGACTAGCGGGTACAATGAGCAGTTCTTC. It codes for CASSPGTSGYNEQFF.